This T cell receptor beta chain is drawn from a study of T cell changes during pregnancy in multiple sclerosis. CDR1 and CDR2 from the germline V gene are MNHEY and SMNVEV (reference sequence). The CDR3 runs 15 residues. Trimming removed 2 bases from V and 4 bases from J, with 12 bases in between. Produced via immunoSEQ multiplex PCR; TCRdb's table is partial and in-frame only. This sample has roughly 110,000 clones, with roughly nine tenths found just once. The sequencing used peripheral blood, collected in the third trimester of pregnancy. The rearrangement links TRBV27 to TRBJ1-3; possible D gene TRBD1, 6 bases. The TCR originated in a female donor with multiple sclerosis, enrolled in a pregnancy study. CDR3 nucleotide sequence: TGTGCCAGCAGTTTAAGGCAGGGGAAAGGAAACACCATATATTTT. This sequence encodes CASSLRQGKGNTIYF.